A selection of T cell receptor beta chains follows, all from one sample in a study of T cells in tuberculosis. Only in-frame clones appear in the TCRdb table, and some are missing; sequencing was by immunoSEQ multiplex PCR. The data show approximately 29,000 clones, with around 90% seen just once and 5.5% to 6.5% held by the top ten. The sequencing sample was made of PBMCs. Receptors originate from a donor aged 10-29 years with latent tuberculosis or without tuberculosis infection. Both conserved end residues are part of each CDR3. D genes are given only for firm matches. Clone size, where shown, is once, few, many, or a class for clones that have expanded.

clone_size	d_call	v_call	j_call	cdr3_nt	cdr3_aa
.	.	TRBV27	TRBJ1-5	TGTGCCAGCAGTCGCAATGGCCCGAGCAATCAGCCCCAGCATTTT	CASSRNGPSNQPQHF
.	TRBD2	TRBV18	TRBJ2-2	TGTGCCAGCTCGACTCGGACTAGCGGCTCGAACACCGGGGAGCTGTTTTTT	CASSTRTSGSNTGELFF
.	.	TRBV9	TRBJ1-4	TGTGCCAGCAGCGGGGGGGCTAATGAAAAACTGTTTTTT	CASSGGANEKLFF
.	.	TRBV7-2	TRBJ1-5	TGTGCCAGCAGCTTTCTTGAGGGTCGTTTCCCCCAGCATTTT	CASSFLEGRFPQHF
.	TRBD1	TRBV5-1	TRBJ1-2	TGCGCCAGCAGCAGGACAGGGTCGGACTATGGCTACACCTTC	CASSRTGSDYGYTF
.	TRBD1	TRBV9	TRBJ1-2	TGTGCCAGCAGCGTAGGAGCTACGGACAGGGGGCAAGGCTACACCTTC	CASSVGATDRGQGYTF
.	.	TRBV13	TRBJ1-2	TGTGCCAGCAGCCCCCAAGGGGCAGGGTTCGGCTACACCTTC	CASSPQGAGFGYTF
.	TRBD1	TRBV5-6	TRBJ1-2	TGTGCCAGCAGCGTAGCTGAGGGGACAGGGAGGAACTATGGCTACACCTTC	CASSVAEGTGRNYGYTF
few	.	TRBV19	TRBJ1-1	TGTGCCAGTAGCCGGGACTTTCAGAGAACTGAAGCTTTCTTT	CASSRDFQRTEAFF
.	.	TRBV2	TRBJ1-4	TGTGCCAGCAGTGAAACAGACGAAAAACTGTTTTTT	CASSETDEKLFF
.	TRBD2	TRBV13	TRBJ2-1	TGTGCCAGCAGCACACGGAAAGCGGGGGGTCCTCGACAATACAATGAGCAGTTCTTC	CASSTRKAGGPRQYNEQFF
.	.	TRBV2	TRBJ1-6	TGTGCCAGCAGGGACACCAGGTTCTCCCTCCACTTT	CASRDTRFSLHF
.	.	TRBV2	TRBJ2-7	TGTGCCAGCAGTAGCCCCCCCTACGAGCAGTACTTC	CASSSPPYEQYF
few	TRBD1	TRBV10-2	TRBJ2-1	TGCGCCACGTTGGACAGGGGATACCACAATGAGCAGTTCTTC	CATLDRGYHNEQFF
.	.	TRBV19	TRBJ2-2	TGTGCCAGTAGCCCTACTAGTCTGCCCGGGGAGCTGTTTTTT	CASSPTSLPGELFF
.	.	TRBV20-1	TRBJ1-2	TGCAGTGCTAGTCAGGGCGACGGCTACACCTTC	CSASQGDGYTF
.	.	TRBV5-1	TRBJ2-3	TGCGCCAGCAGCTCCCCCAACACAGATACGCAGTATTTT	CASSSPNTDTQYF
.	.	TRBV7-8	TRBJ1-4	TGTGCCAGCAGCGACGGATTCGGTGCGGGTAATGAAAAACTGTTTTTT	CASSDGFGAGNEKLFF
.	.	TRBV10-1	TRBJ1-2	TGCGCCAGCAGCCTCTCGTCTAACTATGGCTACACCTTC	CASSLSSNYGYTF
.	TRBD2	TRBV5-4	TRBJ2-7	TGTGCCAGCAGCTCAGCGGGGGGCCCCTACGAGCAGTACTTC	CASSSAGGPYEQYF
.	TRBD2	TRBV5-4	TRBJ2-3	TGTGCCAGCAGCTTGGGGAGCGGGGGGCCGGAAGGTACGCAGTATTTT	CASSLGSGGPEGTQYF
.	.	TRBV5-4	TRBJ2-3	TGTGCCAGCAGCTCATCCGGGGGCACAGATACGCAGTATTTT	CASSSSGGTDTQYF
.	.	TRBV15	TRBJ2-7	TGTGCCACCAGCAGACCAGGGTACGAGCAGTACTTC	CATSRPGYEQYF
once	TRBD1	TRBV5-1	TRBJ2-7	TGCGCCAGCAGCACTCGAACGGACAGGGAGCTTCCCTACGAGCAGTACTTC	CASSTRTDRELPYEQYF
.	.	TRBV6-1	TRBJ2-1	TGTGCCAGCAGTGAAGGGGTAGGCGGCGACAATGAGCAGTTCTTC	CASSEGVGGDNEQFF
.	.	TRBV7-9	TRBJ2-7	TGTGCCAGCAGCCCAGGCCCCCCCTACGAGCAGTACTTC	CASSPGPPYEQYF
.	TRBD2	TRBV29-1	TRBJ2-1	TGCAGCGACCTAGCGGGGGGCGCATACAATGAGCAGTTCTTC	CSDLAGGAYNEQFF
.	.	TRBV5-6	TRBJ1-2	TGTGCCAGCAGCTTACACGGGATTTTCTATGGCTACACCTTC	CASSLHGIFYGYTF
.	.	TRBV7-8	TRBJ1-1	TGTGCCAGCAGCCCGACAGGAAGGAGGGAAGCTTTCTTT	CASSPTGRREAFF
.	.	TRBV2	TRBJ2-1	TGTGCCAGCAGTGAGTTGGGGGCTCGCTACAATGAGCAGTTCTTC	CASSELGARYNEQFF
.	.	TRBV7-2	TRBJ1-4	TGTGCCAGCAGCTCAGGGGCGAGAGAAAAACTGTTTTTT	CASSSGAREKLFF
few	.	TRBV9	TRBJ1-2	TGTGCCAGCAGCCCTGAGGTTTCCAACTATGGCTACACCTTC	CASSPEVSNYGYTF
.	TRBD1	TRBV28	TRBJ2-3	TGTGCCAGCAGCCCCGCCGGACAGGGGGATCGGACAGATACGCAGTATTTT	CASSPAGQGDRTDTQYF
.	TRBD1	TRBV7-2	TRBJ1-3	TGTGCCAGCAGCTTAGCAAGGGACAGGGCCGGAAACACCATATATTTT	CASSLARDRAGNTIYF
.	TRBD1	TRBV10-3	TRBJ1-2	TGTGCCACCAAACCGGGACAGGGGGGATCTAACTATGGCTACACCTTC	CATKPGQGGSNYGYTF
.	TRBD2	TRBV7-2	TRBJ2-7	TGTGCCAGCAGCCGACGGGAGGGCTCCTACGAGCAGTACTTC	CASSRREGSYEQYF
.	.	TRBV7-3	TRBJ1-2	TGTGCCAGCAGCGACAAGACAGGCTATGGCTACACCTTC	CASSDKTGYGYTF
.	TRBD1	TRBV11-2	TRBJ2-1	TGTGCCAGCAGCTTTAGGCAGGGGGCGTCCAATGAGCAGTTCTTC	CASSFRQGASNEQFF
once	.	TRBV27	TRBJ1-5	TGTGCCAGCAGTTTGAGCAGCAATCAGCCCCAGCATTTT	CASSLSSNQPQHF
.	TRBD2	TRBV11-2	TRBJ2-7	TGTGCCAGCACCGAACTGTCGGGGGGCGAGCAGTACTTC	CASTELSGGEQYF
.	.	TRBV29-1	TRBJ2-3	TGCAGCGTGGGTGGGGGGGCGATCGATACGCAGTATTTT	CSVGGGAIDTQYF
.	.	TRBV5-1	TRBJ2-3	TGCGCCAGCAGCGGCCTTAAGGGGGAACCTAGCACAGATACGCAGTATTTT	CASSGLKGEPSTDTQYF
.	TRBD1	TRBV5-8	TRBJ2-1	TGTGCCATTACTCGGACAGGGAGCTCCTACAATGAGCAGTTCTTC	CAITRTGSSYNEQFF
.	TRBD2	TRBV5-4	TRBJ2-7	TGTGCCAGCAGCTGGCTGGGGGGGACCCCCTACGAGCAGTACTTC	CASSWLGGTPYEQYF
once	.	TRBV28	TRBJ2-7	TGTGCCAGCAGTTTTGGGGGGAGAGGTGGCGTCACCCTTTACGAGCAGTACTTC	CASSFGGRGGVTLYEQYF
.	.	TRBV11-3	TRBJ1-1	TGTGCCAGCAGCCGAGGGTCGAACACTGAAGCTTTCTTT	CASSRGSNTEAFF
.	.	TRBV14	TRBJ2-4	TGTGCCAGCAGCCAAGATCGGGCGGGGTCAAGCAAAAACATTCAGTACTTC	CASSQDRAGSSKNIQYF